This T cell receptor beta chain was profiled in a study of cytomegalovirus exposure and HLA in healthy donors. The CDR3 is 13 amino acids. CDR1 is SQVTM, CDR2 ANQGSEA, per germline. V shed 8 bases, J shed 0 bases, and the junction held 6 bases outside the gene matches. PCR was performed using 60 Vbeta and 13 Jbeta primers. Clones were sequenced by immunoSEQ multiplex PCR, and TCRdb holds only the in-frame ones, with some missing. The sample shows some 130,000 clones, over 60% of them seen only once. The origin of this receptor is a man aged 40-49 years in good health and CMV-seronegative. This chain joins TRBV29-1 and TRBJ1-1; 7 nucleotides align to TRBD1. The material sequenced was PBMCs. The CDR3 sequence is CSIQGQMNTEAFF. Written as DNA, the CDR3 is TGCAGCATACAGGGGCAAATGAACACTGAAGCTTTCTTT.